These 15 T cell receptor beta chains were all obtained from the same sample, sequenced in a study of Graves' ophthalmopathy and Graves' hyperthyroidism. Transcripts of RNA were the source for amplifying TCR beta CDR3 regions. The authors performed first-round RT-PCR with HTBI primers and then a second-round multiplex PCR. In TCRdb, the multiplex PCR reads were re-called with MiXCR into one record per CDR3 protein. The sample consists of 650,000 to 900,000 distinct CDR3 sequences, roughly 40% of them appearing once. Sequenced material: peripheral blood. Receptor source: an adult man with Graves' ophthalmopathy.

Remarks on this clonotype: This likely comes from a read error, as the CDR3 has no conserved phenylalanine or tryptophan at its end. This sequence joins TRBV7-8 and TRBJ1-2; D might be TRBD1 (6 bases). Trimming left V 4 bases short and J 5 bases short, with 8 bases between. Germline CDR1 is SGHVS and CDR2 is FQNEAQ. CDR3 length: 12 amino acids. In nucleotides, the CDR3 is TGTGCCAGCAGCTCACAGGGATATGGCTACACCCCC. This translates into CASSSQGYGYTP.

This chain uses TRBV20-1 with TRBJ2-5; D is perhaps TRBD1 or TRBD2 (5 bases each). The CDR3 runs to 12 residues. CDR1 DFQATT and CDR2 SNEGSKA come from the germline V gene (reference sequence). Trimming shortened V by 2 bases and J by 9 bases, and 13 bases separated the two germline ends. The CDR3 region has the DNA TGCAGTGCTAGAAGGGGAGAGGAGTCCCAGTACTTC. Encoded protein: CSARRGEESQYF.

As to this clonotype: A read error may explain this, as a much larger clone is one base away. The chain joins TRBV10-3 to TRBJ1-6, with D perhaps TRBD1 (5 bases). The V gene's germline CDR1 is ENHRY and CDR2 SYGVKD. CDR3 length equals 15 residues. V was cut by 5 bases and J by 8 bases, with 16 bases left in between. The CDR3 here is CAISYAGRGDSPLHF. CDR3 coding DNA: TGTGCCATCAGTTACGCGGGACGGGGAGATTCACCCCTCCACTTT.

This clonotype showed up just once. The rearrangement joins TRBV7-9 to TRBJ1-2; a possible D gene is TRBD1 (5 bases). Germline values: CDR1 SEHNR, CDR2 FQNEAQ (reference sequence). Trimming removed 2 bases at V and 3 bases at J, with 19 bases between. The CDR3 has 17 amino acids. CDR3: CASSLWGREASYYGYTF. CDR3 nucleotide sequence: TGTGCCAGCAGCTTATGGGGCAGGGAGGCCTCGTACTATGGCTACACCTTC.

In regard to this clonotype: Since a much larger clone is just one base distant, this may be a read error. The chain joins TRBV7-9 to TRBJ1-2, with unresolved D. Germline V gene data show CDR1 as SEHNR and CDR2 as FQNEAQ (reference sequence). This CDR3 has 14 amino acids. The CDR3 is CAGSPPSLSPGPTF. CDR3 nucleotide sequence: TGTGCCGGCAGCCCGCCTTCATTAAGCCCCGGACCCACCTTC.

This clonotype occurred a few times. The rearrangement uses TRBV20-1 and TRBJ1-5, with unresolved D. Deletions cut 3 bases from V and 6 bases from J, with 12 bases between. Germline-derived CDR1 and CDR2 are DFQATT and SNEGSKA (reference sequence). The CDR3 has 13 amino acids. In nucleotides, the CDR3 is TGCAGTGCTAGTGAGGGAAGTCGTCAGCCCCAGCATTTT. This sequence encodes CSASEGSRQPQHF.

V gene TRBV7-9 combines with J gene TRBJ2-2, with unresolved D. Germline assignment: CDR1 SEHNR and CDR2 FQNEAQ (reference sequence). This CDR3 contains 13 residues. Trimming left V 2 bases short and J 8 bases short, with 9 bases between. CDR3 sequence (DNA): TGTGCCAGCAGCTTAAAACCCGGGGGGGAGCTGTTTTTT. Translation: CASSLKPGGELFF. The variable domain in full, completed from reference TRBV7-9 and TRBJ2-2, reads DTGVSQNPRHKITKRGQNVTFRCDPISEHNRLYWYRQTLGQGPEFLTYFQNEAQLEKSRLLSDRFSAERPKGSFSTLEIQRTEQGDSAMYLCASSLKPGGELFFGEGSRLTVL.

This clonotype was observed many times. This rearrangement joins TRBV7-2 to TRBJ1-2; tentatively, D is TRBD1 (5 bases). Trimming stripped 2 bases from V and 5 bases from J, with 15 bases between. There are 15 residues in the CDR3. Germline CDR1 is SGHTA and CDR2 is FQGNSA. The CDR3 DNA sequence: TGTGCCAGCAGCTTATTAGAAGGGGCAGGGTATGGCTACACCTTC. It translates to CASSLLEGAGYGYTF.

The V gene is TRBV10-3, the J gene TRBJ1-6, with 7 bases that match TRBD1. The CDR3 is 15 residues long. V was pared by 2 bases and J by 6 bases, with 4 bases of the junction left unmatched. Germline V CDR1 and CDR2: ENHRY, SYGVKD. Written as DNA, the CDR3 is TGTGCCATCAGTGAGACCGGGACAGCTAATTCACCCCTCCACTTT. Amino acids: CAISETGTANSPLHF.

There are a few counts of this clonotype. The chain has TRBV29-1 and TRBJ2-7, with 7 nucleotides matching TRBD2. This CDR3 has 12 residues. J gave up 4 bases and V 7 bases, and 7 bases lay outside the gene matches. Germline CDR1 SQVTM, CDR2 ANQGSEA. The CDR3 is CSASQGGYEQYF. The CDR3 region has the DNA TGCAGCGCGTCTCAGGGAGGGTACGAGCAGTACTTC.

This clonotype was detected many times. V usage is TRBV11-2 and J usage is TRBJ2-7, with no clear D. Germline V gene sequence: CDR1 SGHAT, CDR2 FQNNGV. V was trimmed by 3 bases and J by 3 bases, leaving 9 bases between them. This CDR3 region has 13 residues. CDR3 sequence (DNA): TGTGCCAGCAGCTTGCTAGTGGGCTACGAGCAGTACTTC. It codes for CASSLLVGYEQYF.

In its sample, this clonotype was seen many times. J is TRBJ1-3 and V is TRBV10-3; 7 positions match TRBD1. The CDR3 runs 15 residues. Trimming cost V 6 bases and J 0 bases; bases outside gene matches: 5. CDR1 and CDR2 (germline): ENHRY, SYGVKD. Here the CDR3 reads CAISRQGISGNTIYF. The CDR3 nucleotides read TGTGCCATCAGCCGACAGGGAATCTCTGGAAACACCATATATTTT.

The chain links TRBV7-6 to TRBJ2-2; D remains ambiguous. V lost 5 bases and J lost 7, with 11 bases in between. Germline V lookup: CDR1 SGHVS, CDR2 FNYEAQ. This CDR3 spans 13 amino acids. CDR3: CASSTGGDGELFF. CDR3 DNA sequence: TGTGCCAGCAGCACCGGCGGAGACGGGGAGCTGTTTTTT.

The DNA of the CDR3 is TGTGCCAGCAGCCAAGGACGGTACCCGGGCACTGAAGCTTTCTTT. This codes for CASSQGRYPGTEAFF. The chain links TRBV14 to TRBJ1-1, with D uncertain. CDR1 SGHDN and CDR2 FVKESK come from the germline V gene. Trimming shortened V by 1 base and J by 4 bases, and 13 bases separated the two germline ends. The CDR3 has 15 amino acids.

In regard to this clonotype: It is likely a read error, because the conserved phenylalanine at the end of the CDR3 is missing. The CDR3 coding sequence is TGCGCCAGCAGCTTGGACAGGAGTTTATCTGAAGCTTTCCTT. Translation: CASSLDRSLSEAFL. V gene TRBV5-1 combines with J gene TRBJ1-1; D may be TRBD1 (5 bases). The CDR3 is 14 residues long. Germline V gene data show CDR1 as SGHRS and CDR2 as YFSETQ. Trimming removed 0 bases from V and 6 bases from J, with 12 bases in between.